These 21 T cell receptor beta chains originate from one sample sequenced in a study of OX40 agonist ivuxolimab in advanced cancers. The protocol was immunoSEQ multiplex PCR, while the TCRdb copy is restricted to in-frame clones and leaves out a portion. The sample comprises 20,000 to 25,000 clones, over 80% of which are singletons, and about 8.9% rests with the top ten. This sample comprised CD4+ or CD8+ T cells sorted from blood, obtained in a trial of the OX40 agonist ivuxolimab. The receptor source for this set is an adult with an advanced solid tumor such as melanoma, head and neck, liver or kidney cancer.

The CDR3 loop is CASSWEGHQETQYF. The CDR3 region has the DNA TGTGCCAGCAGCTGGGAGGGGCACCAAGAGACCCAGTACTTC. The chain couples TRBV13 to TRBJ2-5; 7 bases are shared with TRBD2. The ends lost 4 bases at V and 0 bases at J; junction bases unmatched: 2. Germline CDR1 and CDR2: PRHDT and FYEKMQ (reference sequence). This CDR3 has 14 residues.

The chain couples TRBV11-2 to TRBJ2-7; 7 bases agree with TRBD2. CDR3 length: 14 amino acids. Germline loops: CDR1 SGHAT, CDR2 FQNNGV. V was pared by 5 bases and J by 4 bases, with 8 bases of the junction left unmatched. The CDR3 loop reads CASSARDYRYEQYF. In DNA, the CDR3 is TGTGCCAGCAGCGCCCGGGACTATCGATACGAGCAGTACTTC.

The chain recombines TRBV4-1 with TRBJ2-7; no firm D call. The V end was cut by 3 bases, the J end by 0 bases, with 15 bases between. The germline CDR1 and CDR2 sequences are MGHRA and YSYEKL. This CDR3 contains 16 residues. Here the CDR3 DNA reads TGCGCCAGCAGCCAGCCGACCTCAGCCTACTCCTACGAGCAGTACTTC. This sequence encodes CASSQPTSAYSYEQYF.

The chain joins TRBV7-6 to TRBJ1-2; the D is unclear. The CDR3 is 13 amino acids. Between the trimmed V and J ends, which lost 1 base and 8 bases, there was a span of 11 bases. Germline CDR1 SGHVS, CDR2 FNYEAQ. In nucleotides, the CDR3 is TGTGCCAGCAGCTTAGAAAGGGAAGTCGGCTACACCTTC. It encodes CASSLEREVGYTF. Variable domain in full (rest from reference TRBV7-6 and TRBJ1-2): GAGVSQSPRYKVTKRGQDVALRCDPISGHVSLYWYRQALGQGPEFLTYFNYEAQQDKSGLPNDRFSAERPEGSISTLTIQRTEQRDSAMYRCASSLEREVGYTFGSGTRLTVV.

V is TRBV5-1 and J is TRBJ1-3; D call uncertain. There are 16 residues in the CDR3. CDR1 and CDR2 (germline): SGHRS, YFSETQ. Trimming took off 0 bases at V and 0 bases at J, with 10 bases between the two ends. CDR3 sequence: CASSLDAVSSGNTIYF. The CDR3 region has the DNA TGCGCCAGCAGCTTGGACGCTGTAAGCTCTGGAAACACCATATATTTT. The variable domain in full, completed from reference TRBV5-1 and TRBJ1-3, reads KAGVTQTPRYLIKTRGQQVTLSCSPISGHRSVSWYQQTPGQGLQFLFEYFSETQRNKGNFPGRFSGRQFSNSRSEMNVSTLELGDSALYLCASSLDAVSSGNTIYFGEGSWLTVV.

This chain connects TRBV9 to TRBJ2-2; 11 nucleotides line up with TRBD2. The V and J ends lost 1 base and 1 base, in that order; junction bases with no gene match: 3. CDR1 is SGDLS and CDR2 is YYNGEE in the germline V gene. There are 17 residues in the CDR3. CDR3 protein: CASSVPGLAGNTGELFF. The CDR3 DNA sequence: TGTGCCAGCAGCGTACCTGGACTAGCGGGGAACACCGGGGAGCTGTTTTTT.

The rearrangement joins TRBV27 to TRBJ2-3; D is ambiguous. V lost 6 bases to trimming and J lost 0 bases, with 16 bases between them. This CDR3 has 16 amino acids. In germline, CDR1 is MNHEY, CDR2 SMNVEV (reference sequence). The CDR3 loop is CASSSSILGSTDTQYF. The CDR3 region has the DNA TGTGCCAGCAGCTCATCAATATTGGGGAGCACAGATACGCAGTATTTT.

This chain links TRBV7-9 with TRBJ2-3; no clear D. The V and J ends lost 1 base and 3 bases respectively, with 17 bases between them. This CDR3 contains 17 residues. CDR1 and CDR2 (germline): SEHNR, FQNEAQ (reference sequence). Written as DNA, the CDR3 is TGTGCCAGCAGCTTAGAGGTCCGGTGGGCAGAGACAGATACGCAGTATTTT. Its protein is CASSLEVRWAETDTQYF.

The rearrangement uses TRBV4-1 and TRBJ2-7; D is perhaps TRBD1 or TRBD2 (6 bases each). The CDR3 covers 15 residues. Germline V gene sequence: CDR1 MGHRA, CDR2 YSYEKL. Trimming cost V 1 base and J 3 bases, with 13 bases left between them. This CDR3 is CASSQAPGADYEQYF. Here the CDR3 DNA reads TGCGCCAGCAGCCAAGCCCCGGGGGCTGACTACGAGCAGTACTTC.

The chain recombines TRBV29-1 with TRBJ2-7; 8 positions agree with TRBD1. The CDR3 has 14 residues. Germline-derived CDR1 and CDR2 are SQVTM and ANQGSEA. V was clipped by 3 bases and J by 3 bases; unmatched bases: 7. CDR3 sequence reads: CSVELSDRGYEQYF. The CDR3 DNA is TGCAGCGTTGAGCTTTCTGACAGGGGCTACGAGCAGTACTTC.

This chain joins TRBV11-1 and TRBJ1-2; D is uncertain. Germline CDR1 SGHAT, CDR2 FQDESV (reference sequence). This CDR3 comprises 14 residues. V lost 1 base to trimming and J lost 4 bases, with 10 bases between them. In DNA, the CDR3 is TGTGCCAGCAGCTTAGTTTCCTCGTTCTATGGCTACACCTTC. It translates to CASSLVSSFYGYTF.

The V call is TRBV4-1, the J call TRBJ1-2; 7 bases agree with TRBD1. Germline lookup yields CDR1 MGHRA and CDR2 YSYEKL. This CDR3 has 14 amino acids. Germline trimming cut 7 bases from V and 1 base from J; bases unmatched to any gene: 6. The CDR3 DNA reads TGCGCCAGCAAACCCACAGGGGATAACTATGGCTACACCTTC. Translation: CASKPTGDNYGYTF.

This clone was observed once. The V gene is TRBV6-6, the J gene TRBJ2-1, with D possibly being TRBD1 (7 bases). CDR1 is MNHNY, CDR2 SVGAGI, per germline (reference sequence). Trimming removed 8 bases at V and 8 bases at J, with 10 bases between. This CDR3 is 11 amino acids long. CDR3 in amino acids: CASLRGDEQFF. The CDR3 DNA sequence: TGTGCCAGCCTCAGGGGGGATGAGCAGTTCTTC.

The chain uses TRBV9 and TRBJ2-1; D unclear. The CDR3 has 16 residues. Trimming left V 0 bases short and J 0 bases short, with 10 bases between. The germline CDR1 and CDR2 sequences are SGDLS and YYNGEE. The CDR3 sequence is CASSVGPRSSYNEQFF. CDR3 nucleotide sequence: TGTGCCAGCAGCGTAGGTCCCCGAAGCTCCTACAATGAGCAGTTCTTC.

This clone qualifies as medium-sized (0.01 to 0.1%). V gene TRBV27 combines with J gene TRBJ2-3; 7 bases are a match to TRBD1. This CDR3 is 15 amino acids long. Germline CDR1 reads MNHEY; CDR2 reads SMNVEV (reference sequence). After removal of 7 bases from V and 4 bases from J, the junction contained 11 bases not matched to a gene. As DNA, the CDR3 is TGTGCCAGCACCCCACAGGGGATTCTGGCAGATACGCAGTATTTT. It specifies CASTPQGILADTQYF.

The gene calls are TRBV29-1 and TRBJ1-2; no reliable D call. The CDR3 extends over 13 amino acids. V was trimmed by 1 base and J by 4 bases, leaving 10 bases between them. Germline V gives CDR1 SQVTM, CDR2 ANQGSEA. CDR3 sequence reads: CSVEGAESYGYTF. The CDR3 DNA is TGCAGCGTTGAAGGGGCAGAAAGCTATGGCTACACCTTC.

V usage is TRBV27 and J usage is TRBJ1-5; D unclear. Germline values: CDR1 MNHEY, CDR2 SMNVEV (reference sequence). The CDR3 consists of 13 residues. V was shortened by 4 bases and J by 3 bases, with 7 bases between the two germline ends. The CDR3 loop reads CASSSSHNQPQHF. CDR3 nucleotides: TGTGCCAGCAGTTCCTCGCACAATCAGCCCCAGCATTTT.

The genes are TRBV9 and TRBJ2-2; D is undetermined. Germline assignment: CDR1 SGDLS and CDR2 YYNGEE. Deletions cut 3 bases from V and 3 bases from J, with 6 bases between. This CDR3 has 13 amino acids. CDR3 nucleotide sequence: TGTGCCAGCAGCGCCGTGGACACCGGGGAGCTGTTTTTT. Translated, it gives CASSAVDTGELFF.

The chain joins TRBV7-6 to TRBJ1-6; unclear D gene. V dropped 0 bases and J dropped 10 bases, with 10 bases sitting between them. Germline V gene lookup returns CDR1 SGHVS and CDR2 FNYEAQ. The CDR3 is 14 residues long. The CDR3 DNA sequence: TGTGCCAGCAGCTTAGCCGGGGAAGGGTCACCCCTCCACTTT. Translated: CASSLAGEGSPLHF.

The V gene is TRBV6-6, the J gene TRBJ2-3, with D possibly being TRBD2 (7 bases). CDR1 is MNHNY, CDR2 SVGAGI, per germline (reference sequence). The CDR3 has 14 amino acids. Trimming left V 2 bases short and J 3 bases short, with 9 bases between. The DNA of the CDR3 is TGTGCCAGCAGTTACAGGGGGGGGACAGATACGCAGTATTTT. This sequence encodes CASSYRGGTDTQYF.

The chain employs TRBV29-1 and TRBJ2-7; tentatively, D is TRBD2 (5 bases). The germline CDR1 and CDR2 sequences are SQVTM and ANQGSEA. The CDR3 runs 13 residues. Between the trimmed V and J ends, which lost 4 bases and 4 bases, there was a span of 14 bases. CDR3 sequence reads: CSVVEGFRYEQYF. The CDR3 DNA sequence: TGCAGCGTTGTCGAGGGATTCAGGTACGAGCAGTACTTC.